The text below deals with one TCR beta chain. What it recognizes is unknown. This entry comes from a study of blood T cells in healthy people across ages. Study-wide results and caveats: It was held that diversity estimates obtained from one million T cells represented underestimates. Higher diversity and more naive CD4+ cells were features of long-lived donors, compared to aged donors. TCR beta diversity was tightly associated with the proportion of naive T cells. Since the PBMCs were unsorted, naive and antigen-experienced cells could not be conclusively compared.

V lost 4 bases to trimming and J lost 6 bases; unmatched junction nucleotides: 6. This CDR3 is 13 amino acids long. Germline lookup yields CDR1 DFQATT and CDR2 SNEGSKA (reference sequence). Alongside a J-beta primer mix, a sample-barcoded 5' primer served in a second PCR lasting about 6 to 12 cycles. TCRdb itself ran the 5' RACE reads through MiXCR, one entry per CDR3 protein. Among 1 million or so distinct CDR3 sequences listed, 40% to 45% were seen once. The sample comprised blood. This sequence was found in a woman in her fifties or sixties in good health. The V gene is TRBV20-1, the J gene TRBJ2-1; TRBD2 matches at 7 bases. The CDR3 DNA follows: TGCAGTGCTAAGCGGGATCTCCGCAATGAGCAGTTCTTC. It codes for CSAKRDLRNEQFF.